The 13 T cell receptor beta chains listed next were all sequenced from one sample in a study of T cells in Graves' hyperthyroidism and ophthalmopathy. Amplified regions were TCR beta CDR3 sequences from RNA transcripts. An initial round of RT-PCR targeting the TCR CDR3 relied on the HTBI primer set. TCRdb used MiXCR to reprocess the multiplex PCR reads, holding one entry per CDR3 protein. This sample yields about 260,000 distinct CDR3 sequences, of which about 25% are seen a single time; approximately 30% belongs to the top ten. The specimen was blood. The source of these receptors is a man aged 35 to 55 with Graves' hyperthyroidism that later progressed to Graves' ophthalmopathy.

This clonotype has just one count. V and J are TRBV12-3 or TRBV12-4 and TRBJ2-5; D is perhaps TRBD1 (5 bases). The CDR3 runs to 14 residues. Trimming pared 3 bases from V and 2 bases from J, leaving 10 bases between. This CDR3 reads CASSFNQGQETQYF. The CDR3 DNA sequence: TGTGCCAGCAGTTTCAATCAGGGTCAAGAGACCCAGTACTTC.

The sample holds many counts of this clonotype. The V and J genes are TRBV19 and TRBJ2-5, with 9 bases aligning to TRBD1. The CDR3 runs to 14 residues. Germline V lookup: CDR1 LNHDA, CDR2 SQIVND (reference sequence). The J segment lost 5 bases and the V segment lost 9 bases, leaving 10 bases of the junction unmatched. CDR3 sequence (DNA): TGTGCCAGCCGGGACAGGGATTTAACTGAGACCCAGTACTTC. Translating it yields CASRDRDLTETQYF. The complete variable domain, with remaining parts taken from reference TRBV19 and TRBJ2-5, reads DGGITQSPKYLFRKEGQNVTLSCEQNLNHDAMYWYRQDPGQGLRLIYYSQIVNDFQKGDIAEGYSVSREKKESFPLTVTSAQKNPTAFYLCASRDRDLTETQYFGPGTRLLVL.

This clonotype came up many times. This chain uses TRBV19 with TRBJ2-7, with D possibly being TRBD2 (5 bases). The CDR3 runs 15 residues. CDR1 is LNHDA and CDR2 is SQIVND in the germline V gene (reference sequence). The V end was cut by 3 bases, the J end by 2 bases, with 14 bases between. In DNA form, the CDR3 reads TGTGCCAGTAGTATGGAACTAGTCGCCGCCTACGAGCAGTACTTC. Its protein product is CASSMELVAAYEQYF.

The V call is TRBV28, the J call TRBJ2-5, with no clear D. With 4 bases removed from V and 2 bases from J, the gap between germline ends came to 8 bases. CDR3 length: 13 residues. Germline-derived CDR1 and CDR2 are MDHEN and SYDVKM. The CDR3 DNA follows: TGTGCCAGCAGTTCCCCGACGCAAGAGACCCAGTACTTC. It encodes CASSSPTQETQYF.

The J gene is TRBJ1-1, the V gene TRBV2; TRBD1 matches at 9 bases. The CDR3 loop spans 14 amino acids. Germline V gene data show CDR1 as SNHLY and CDR2 as FYNNEI. Trimming at V came to 6 bases and at J to 6 bases, leaving 8 bases not matched to a gene. The CDR3 DNA sequence: TGTGCCAGCAGGAAGGACAGGGGAAGCGCTGAAGCTTTCTTT. This codes for CASRKDRGSAEAFF.

This sequence joins TRBV7-3 and TRBJ1-1; D gene unclear. CDR1 is SGHTA and CDR2 is FQGTGA in the germline V gene. This CDR3 has 13 residues. Trimming cost V 3 bases and J 4 bases, with 9 bases left between them. The CDR3 sequence is CASSFWVGTEAFF. CDR3 nucleotide sequence: TGTGCCAGCAGCTTCTGGGTGGGCACTGAAGCTTTCTTT.

The sample holds many counts of this clonotype. The chain links TRBV6-1 to TRBJ1-2; D unresolved. The CDR3 extends over 14 amino acids. From germline, CDR1 is MNHNS and CDR2 SASEGT. Trimming left V 6 bases short and J 4 bases short, with 15 bases between. CDR3 in amino acids: CASSKADFFYGYTF. DNA of the CDR3: TGTGCCAGCAGCAAGGCCGATTTCTTCTATGGCTACACCTTC.

V gene TRBV12-3 or TRBV12-4 combines with J gene TRBJ1-5; 8 nucleotides line up with TRBD1. Trimming removed 6 bases from V and 3 bases from J; junction bases left unmatched: 7. This CDR3 has 15 residues. Here the CDR3 reads CASRSTGGNNQPQHF. The CDR3 nucleotides are TGTGCCAGCAGAAGTACAGGGGGAAACAATCAGCCCCAGCATTTT.

This clonotype was observed at least ten times. This chain links TRBV5-1 with TRBJ2-7; D is unresolved. V lost 0 bases and J lost 2, with 15 bases in between. This CDR3 comprises 16 residues. Germline CDR1 reads SGHRS; CDR2 reads YFSETQ. In DNA form, the CDR3 reads TGCGCCAGCAGCTTGGGGGTCAGGAGCCTTCCCTACGAGCAGTACTTC. As protein: CASSLGVRSLPYEQYF.

There are many counts of this clonotype. V gene TRBV6-1 combines with J gene TRBJ1-2, with 7 bases matching TRBD1. The CDR3 has 13 amino acids. The junction had 4 bases not matched to a gene; V was cut back by 6 bases and J by 3 bases. From germline, CDR1 is MNHNS and CDR2 SASEGT. The CDR3 is CASSEQGDYGYTF. As DNA, the CDR3 is TGTGCCAGCAGCGAGCAGGGGGACTATGGCTACACCTTC.

The table lists this clonotype with many counts. This chain joins TRBV4-1 and TRBJ2-5; D possibly corresponds to TRBD1 (5 bases). The CDR3 length is 15 residues. Deletions cut 5 bases from V and 4 bases from J, with 17 bases between. Germline V gene data show CDR1 as MGHRA and CDR2 as YSYEKL. CDR3 nucleotides: TGCGCCAGCAGCTATACCAGGGTGAATGGAGAGACCCAGTACTTC. Amino acid sequence: CASSYTRVNGETQYF.

In this sample, this clonotype turned up many times. J is TRBJ2-7 and V is TRBV12-3 or TRBV12-4, with 7 positions matching TRBD1. V gave up 6 bases and J gave up 3 bases; unmatched junction bases: 8. CDR3 length: 14 residues. CDR3 loop: CASSAADRIYEQYF. The CDR3 DNA reads TGTGCCAGCAGCGCCGCGGACAGGATCTACGAGCAGTACTTC.

The chain is built from TRBV2 and TRBJ2-2, with 10 bases aligning to TRBD2. Germline V CDR1 and CDR2: SNHLY, FYNNEI. J lost 4 bases, V lost 7 bases, and 3 bases had no gene match. This CDR3 has 14 amino acids. As DNA, the CDR3 is TGTGCCAGCACGTGGACTAGCGGCACCGGGGAGCTGTTTTTT. This translates into CASTWTSGTGELFF.